The present TCR beta chain was sequenced within a study of cytomegalovirus exposure and HLA in healthy donors. Findings and caveats of the study: Subsequent analysis found a tendency for first-cohort TCR clusters to co-occur within the 120 validation repertoires. Most sequenced TCRs were rare (though some public TCRs occurred in many donors). The study recorded around 160 TCR beta chains that were cytomegalovirus-associated.

Donors came from a validation cohort of 90 to 150 subjects, distinct from the first 666-subject cohort. Turning to this clone: The antigen is undetermined.

Germline V gene lookup returns CDR1 ENHRY and CDR2 SYGVKD. V lost 7 bases and J lost 4, with 8 bases in between. CDR3 size: 12 residues. The protocol was immunoSEQ multiplex PCR, while the TCRdb copy is restricted to in-frame clones and leaves out a portion. The profile shows approximately 160,000 clones, 70% to 90% of them singletons. The sequencing sample was made of PBMCs. The chain joins TRBV10-3 to TRBJ2-1; TRBD1 is a possible D gene (6 bases). This sequence was found in a woman aged 18-29 years in good health and CMV-seropositive. CDR3: CAIKQGYNEQFF. The CDR3 DNA reads TGTGCCATCAAACAGGGTTACAATGAGCAGTTCTTC.